This TCR beta chain appears in the sequencing data of a study of cytomegalovirus exposure and HLA in healthy donors. Broader study findings: It was confirmed in vitro that three of the CMV-associated chains were specific for CMV antigens.

TCRdb keeps only in-frame clones here, not all; method: immunoSEQ multiplex PCR. The sample yields about 190,000 clones, around 86% seen once. As concerns this clone: Its matching antigen is unknown.

This CDR3 has 16 residues. V was shortened by 0 bases and J by 10 bases, with 21 bases between the two germline ends. The germline gives CDR1 MNHEY, CDR2 SVGAGI. The specimen sequenced was PBMCs. This receptor was identified in a young woman in good health and CMV-seronegative. This sequence joins TRBV6-5 and TRBJ1-2; D is uncertain. CDR3 DNA sequence: TGTGCCAGCAGTTACTCTGCAACAATCCCCCGGAGGCCCTACACCTTC. Translated: CASSYSATIPRRPYTF.